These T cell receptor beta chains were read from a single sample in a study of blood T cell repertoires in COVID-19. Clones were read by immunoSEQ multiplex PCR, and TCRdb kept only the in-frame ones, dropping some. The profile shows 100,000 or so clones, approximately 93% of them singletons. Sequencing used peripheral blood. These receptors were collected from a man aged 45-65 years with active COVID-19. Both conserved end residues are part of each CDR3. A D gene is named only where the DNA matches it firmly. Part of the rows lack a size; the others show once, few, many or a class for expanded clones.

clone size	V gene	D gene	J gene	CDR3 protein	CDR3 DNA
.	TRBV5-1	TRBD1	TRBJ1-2	CASSFGDRDFGYTF	TGCGCCAGCAGCTTTGGAGACAGGGACTTCGGCTACACCTTC
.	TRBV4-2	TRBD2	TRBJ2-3	CASSQAEREGTDTQYF	TGTGCCAGCAGCCAAGCAGAGCGGGAGGGCACAGATACGCAGTATTTT
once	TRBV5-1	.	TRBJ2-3	CASSRSGVTDTQYF	TGCGCCAGCAGCAGATCGGGAGTCACAGATACGCAGTATTTT
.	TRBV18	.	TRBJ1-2	CASSPITGKHASLLNYGYTF	TGTGCCAGCTCACCCATCACCGGGAAACATGCGAGCCTCTTAAACTATGGCTACACCTTC
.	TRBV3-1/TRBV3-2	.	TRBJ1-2	CASSQDWQGYGYTF	TGTGCCAGCAGCCAAGATTGGCAGGGCTATGGCTACACCTTC
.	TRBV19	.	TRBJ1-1	CASSIPYTGIGTEAFF	TGTGCCAGTAGTATACCCTATACAGGGATCGGCACTGAAGCTTTCTTT
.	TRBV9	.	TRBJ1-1	CASSSGALRGTEAFF	TGTGCCAGCTCTTCAGGGGCCCTAAGGGGCACTGAAGCTTTCTTT
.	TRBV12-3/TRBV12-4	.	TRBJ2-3	CASSFVRDTQYF	TGTGCCAGCAGTTTCGTCCGAGATACGCAGTATTTT
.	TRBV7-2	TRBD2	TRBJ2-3	CASRLAGGSTDTQYF	TGTGCCAGCAGGTTAGCGGGAGGATCCACAGATACGCAGTATTTT
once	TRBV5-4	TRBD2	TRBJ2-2	CASSSGTSGGLNTGELFF	TGTGCCAGCAGCTCCGGGACTAGCGGGGGATTGAACACCGGGGAGCTGTTTTTT
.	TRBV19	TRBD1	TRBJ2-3	CASSPTKGAWTDTQYF	TGTGCCAGTAGTCCAACCAAGGGGGCCTGGACAGATACGCAGTATTTT
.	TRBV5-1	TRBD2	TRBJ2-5	CASSPGTSGGAGETQYF	TGCGCCAGCAGTCCCGGGACTAGCGGGGGGGCCGGAGAGACCCAGTACTTC
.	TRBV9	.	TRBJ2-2	CASSVGGPGELFF	TGTGCCAGCAGCGTAGGAGGTCCCGGGGAGCTGTTTTTT